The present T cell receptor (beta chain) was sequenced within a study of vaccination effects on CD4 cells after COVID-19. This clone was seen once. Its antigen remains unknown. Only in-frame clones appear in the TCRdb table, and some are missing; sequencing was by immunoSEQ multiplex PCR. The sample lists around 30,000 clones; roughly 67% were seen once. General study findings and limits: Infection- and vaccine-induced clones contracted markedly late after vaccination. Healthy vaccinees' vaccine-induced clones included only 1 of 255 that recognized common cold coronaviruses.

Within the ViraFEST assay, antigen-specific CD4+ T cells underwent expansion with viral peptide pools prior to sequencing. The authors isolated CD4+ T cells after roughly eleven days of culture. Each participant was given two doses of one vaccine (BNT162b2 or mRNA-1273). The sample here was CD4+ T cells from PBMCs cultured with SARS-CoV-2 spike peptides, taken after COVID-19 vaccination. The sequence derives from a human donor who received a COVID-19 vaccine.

The CDR3, as DNA: TGTGCCATCAGTGAGTCGAATACTGGGATACGTAATGAAAAACTGTTTTTT. Translated, it gives CAISESNTGIRNEKLFF. The V and J genes are TRBV10-3 and TRBJ1-4; D ambiguous. The CDR3 runs to 17 residues. The germline V and J ends were trimmed by 0 bases and 4 bases, with 15 bases remaining between them. Looked up from germline, CDR1 is ENHRY and CDR2 is SYGVKD.